A single sample gave rise to the 20 T cell receptor beta chains below, sequenced in a study of T-cell reconstitution after alpha-beta-depleted transplantation in children. Preparation of the TCRbeta library involved a method that used unique molecular identifiers. In TCRdb, the PCR reads were re-called with MiXCR into one record per CDR3 protein. Among approximately 490,000 distinct CDR3 sequences listed, around 12% were seen once. Material: PBMCs from the stem cell graft donor, obtained from the stem cell graft. These receptors were taken from a human donor who donated a stem cell graft to a child with combined immunodeficiency.

V and J are TRBV24-1 and TRBJ2-6, with TRBD1 matching 12 bases. Germline V CDR1 and CDR2: KGHDR, SFDVKD. V was clipped by 4 bases and J by 2 bases; unmatched bases: 5. There are 18 residues in the CDR3. DNA for the CDR3: TGTGCCACCAGTGAGGGGACAGGGGGCCTCACTGGGGCCAACGTCCTGACTTTC. Its translation: CATSEGTGGLTGANVLTF.

This clonotype was seen only a few times. The chain joins TRBV27 to TRBJ2-1; TRBD1 aligns across 8 bases. Germline lookup yields CDR1 MNHEY and CDR2 SMNVEV (reference sequence). The CDR3 covers 15 residues. The junction had 6 bases not matched to a gene; V was cut back by 2 bases and J by 6 bases. The CDR3 DNA reads as TGTGCCAGCAGTTTAATTGGACAGGGAGGCAATGAGCAGTTCTTC. It specifies CASSLIGQGGNEQFF.

The chain joins TRBV5-6 to TRBJ2-7; D is ambiguous. V was pared by 7 bases and J by 3 bases, with 8 bases between. Per the germline V gene, CDR1 is SGHDT and CDR2 is YYEEEE. This CDR3 has 11 residues. The CDR3, as DNA: TGTGCCAGCGGCCGGTACTACGAGCAGTACTTC. It specifies CASGRYYEQYF.

This clonotype was recorded at least ten times. The rearrangement links TRBV30 to TRBJ2-5, with TRBD2 matching 10 bases. Trimming at V came to 3 bases and at J to 2 bases, leaving 6 bases not matched to a gene. The CDR3 is 15 amino acids. From germline, CDR1 is GTSNPN and CDR2 SVGIG (reference sequence). The CDR3: CAWSWASGGQETQYF. The DNA for the CDR3 is TGTGCCTGGAGCTGGGCTAGCGGGGGTCAAGAGACCCAGTACTTC.

On this clonotype itself: This may come from a read error, since a much larger clone is one base off. The CDR3 ends on some other residue instead of the conserved phenylalanine or tryptophan, so this is likely a read error. The chain uses TRBV27 and TRBJ2-5; perhaps TRBD1 as D (6 bases). The germline gives CDR1 MNHEY, CDR2 SMNVEV (reference sequence). With 7 bases removed from V and 6 bases from J, the gap between germline ends came to 15 bases. This CDR3 contains 13 residues. This chain's CDR3 is CASKGTSSKTQYY. As DNA, the CDR3 is TGTGCCAGCAAAGGGACATCGTCTAAGACCCAGTACTAC.

A few counts support this clonotype. The V gene is TRBV5-6, the J gene TRBJ1-1; 9 bases line up with TRBD1. Trimming removed 2 bases from V and 3 bases from J; junction bases left unmatched: 2. The germline V gene encodes CDR1 SGHDT and CDR2 YYEEEE. The CDR3 contains 14 residues. Here the CDR3 reads CASSFDRGYTEAFF. The CDR3 nucleotides are TGTGCCAGCAGCTTTGACAGGGGGTACACTGAAGCTTTCTTT.

The sample holds a few counts of this clonotype. This rearrangement joins TRBV20-1 to TRBJ2-3; 11 bases agree with TRBD2. Trimming cost V 1 base and J 1 base; bases outside gene matches: 7. This CDR3 region has 17 residues. Germline CDR1 is DFQATT and CDR2 is SNEGSKA (reference sequence). The CDR3 DNA reads as TGCAGTGCTAGAGCCGTGACTAGCGGGGCAGGCACAGATACGCAGTATTTT. Translation: CSARAVTSGAGTDTQYF.

The gene calls are TRBV20-1 and TRBJ2-3; 8 positions agree with TRBD2. The ends lost 3 bases at V and 2 bases at J; junction bases unmatched: 7. This CDR3 comprises 15 residues. CDR1 DFQATT and CDR2 SNEGSKA come from the germline V gene (reference sequence). The chain's CDR3 is CSASSWTSHTDTQYF. Here the CDR3 DNA reads TGCAGTGCTAGTAGTTGGACTAGCCACACAGATACGCAGTATTTT.

This clonotype appeared many times. The chain uses TRBV24-1 and TRBJ2-1, with 12 bases that match TRBD2. Per germline, CDR1 KGHDR and CDR2 SFDVKD. The length of the CDR3 is 20 residues. The V segment lost 3 bases and the J segment 2 bases; nucleotides outside the gene matches: 13. The CDR3 DNA is TGTGCCACCAGTGATCAAGGGGGACGGACTAGCGGGGTAACCTACAATGAGCAGTTCTTC. Encoded protein: CATSDQGGRTSGVTYNEQFF.

The chain carries TRBV12-3 or TRBV12-4 and TRBJ2-4, with TRBD1 matching 7 bases. The CDR3 covers 14 residues. The J segment lost 0 bases and the V segment lost 5 bases, leaving 1 base of the junction unmatched. CDR3: CASSRTGAKNIQYF. The DNA for the CDR3 is TGTGCCAGCAGTAGGACAGGAGCCAAAAACATTCAGTACTTC.

This clonotype turned up a few times. The J gene is TRBJ1-2, the V gene TRBV5-1; a possible D gene is TRBD1 (6 bases). From germline, CDR1 is SGHRS and CDR2 YFSETQ. The CDR3 contains 19 residues. V was pared by 0 bases and J by 3 bases, with 24 bases between. CDR3 DNA sequence: TGCGCCAGCAGCTTGGAAGGCTTCGACACAGGGTTTCGTGACTATGGCTACACCTTC. It is translated as CASSLEGFDTGFRDYGYTF.

The chain uses TRBV11-2 and TRBJ2-7, with D unresolved. V was shortened by 2 bases and J by 6 bases, with 8 bases between the two germline ends. Germline-derived CDR1 and CDR2 are SGHAT and FQNNGV. The CDR3 spans 12 residues. CDR3 nucleotides: TGTGCCAGCAGCTTATTGGAGCCCGAGCAGTACTTC. Its protein product is CASSLLEPEQYF.

In this sample, this clonotype turned up a few times. The chain joins TRBV6-4 to TRBJ2-1; weak D call: TRBD1 (5 bases). V gave up 0 bases and J gave up 4 bases, with 16 bases separating them. The CDR3 is 17 amino acids. CDR1 is MRHNA and CDR2 is SNTAGT in the germline V gene. The CDR3 protein is CASSDSSRWGLYNEQFF. The DNA of the CDR3 is TGTGCCAGCAGTGACTCGAGTCGTTGGGGCCTTTACAATGAGCAGTTCTTC.

This sequence joins TRBV30 and TRBJ1-2; no definite D call. The V and J ends lost 1 base and 2 bases respectively, with 5 bases between them. Germline V gene data show CDR1 as GTSNPN and CDR2 as SVGIG (reference sequence). This CDR3 spans 12 amino acids. The DNA of the CDR3 is TGTGCCTGGAGTGGGGGAAACTATGGCTACACCTTC. Residues: CAWSGGNYGYTF. The full variable domain, rest sourced from reference TRBV30 and TRBJ1-2, is SQTIHQWPATLVQPVGSPLSLECTVEGTSNPNLYWYRQAAGRGLQLLFYSVGIGQISSEVPQNLSASRPQDRQFILSSKKLLLSDSGFYLCAWSGGNYGYTFGSGTRLTVV.

This clonotype has only one observation. A much larger clone sits a single nucleotide away, making a read error possible. The chain links TRBV7-2 to TRBJ1-2; the D gene is possibly TRBD1 (5 bases). Trimming took off 0 bases at V and 3 bases at J, with 5 bases between the two ends. This CDR3 spans 13 amino acids. Germline CDR1 is SGHTA and CDR2 is FQGNSA. The CDR3 region has the DNA TGTGCCAGCAGCTTAGCACAGGACTATGGCTACACCTTC. This sequence encodes CASSLAQDYGYTF.

The chain recombines TRBV11-1 with TRBJ1-1; unclear D gene. This CDR3 spans 16 amino acids. V lost 6 bases to trimming and J lost 7 bases, with 24 bases between them. The V gene's germline CDR1 is SGHAT and CDR2 FQDESV (reference sequence). CDR3 sequence reads: CASSFNSAGGIDEAFF. CDR3 DNA sequence: TGTGCCAGCAGTTTTAACAGCGCCGGTGGGATCGATGAAGCTTTCTTT. Together with reference TRBV11-1 and TRBJ1-1, the CDR3 gives the full variable domain: EAEVAQSPRYKITEKSQAVAFWCDPISGHATLYWYRQILGQGPELLVQFQDESVVDDSQLPKDRFSAERLKGVDSTLKIQPAELGDSAMYLCASSFNSAGGIDEAFFGQGTRLTVV.

The chain couples TRBV20-1 to TRBJ1-1, with TRBD1 as a possible D gene (5 bases). V was pared by 5 bases and J by 3 bases, with 16 bases between. CDR1 is DFQATT and CDR2 is SNEGSKA in the germline V gene (reference sequence). This CDR3 has 14 residues. This chain's CDR3 is CSAPRGGDDTEAFF. CDR3 nucleotides: TGCAGTGCTCCCCGTGGGGGGGATGACACTGAAGCTTTCTTT.

The V gene is TRBV11-2, the J gene TRBJ2-5; 8 bases fit TRBD1. The CDR3 contains 15 residues. Germline values: CDR1 SGHAT, CDR2 FQNNGV. J gave up 2 bases and V 4 bases, and 6 bases lay outside the gene matches. CDR3 bases: TGTGCCAGCAGCTCCGTGTACAGGGGGCAAGAGACCCAGTACTTC. Translated: CASSSVYRGQETQYF.

This clonotype was detected ten times or more. The CDR3 bases are TGCAGCGTTGGGAGAGGGGGCCTGGGGTACAATGAGCAGTTCTTC. This gives the protein CSVGRGGLGYNEQFF. V and J are TRBV29-1 and TRBJ2-1, with 7 nucleotides matching TRBD1. The V gene's germline CDR1 is SQVTM and CDR2 ANQGSEA. V was pared by 4 bases and J by 4 bases, with 10 bases of the junction left unmatched. The CDR3 spans 15 residues.

This clonotype was recorded many times. The gene calls are TRBV29-1 and TRBJ2-1; possible D gene TRBD2, 5 bases. Germline CDR1 and CDR2: SQVTM and ANQGSEA. V shed 3 bases and J shed 5 bases, with 5 bases lying between them. This CDR3 is built from 11 residues. DNA for the CDR3: TGCAGCGTTGAGAGGGACAATGAGCAGTTCTTC. It is translated as CSVERDNEQFF.